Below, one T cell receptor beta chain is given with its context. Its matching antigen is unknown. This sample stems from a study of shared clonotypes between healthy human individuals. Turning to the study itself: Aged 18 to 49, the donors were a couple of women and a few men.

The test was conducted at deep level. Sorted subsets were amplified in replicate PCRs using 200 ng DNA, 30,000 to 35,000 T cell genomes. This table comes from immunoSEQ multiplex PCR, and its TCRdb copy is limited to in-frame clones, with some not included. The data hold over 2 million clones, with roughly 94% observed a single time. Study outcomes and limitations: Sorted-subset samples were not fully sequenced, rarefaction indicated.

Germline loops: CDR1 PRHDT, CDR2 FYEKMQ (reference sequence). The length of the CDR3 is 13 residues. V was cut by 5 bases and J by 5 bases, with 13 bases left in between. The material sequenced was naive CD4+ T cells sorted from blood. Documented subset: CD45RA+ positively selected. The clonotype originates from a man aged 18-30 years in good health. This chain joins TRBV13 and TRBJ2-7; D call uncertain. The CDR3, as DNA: TGTGCCAGCAGCCCTCCGTTCCTGAACGAGCAGTACTTC. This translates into CASSPPFLNEQYF.